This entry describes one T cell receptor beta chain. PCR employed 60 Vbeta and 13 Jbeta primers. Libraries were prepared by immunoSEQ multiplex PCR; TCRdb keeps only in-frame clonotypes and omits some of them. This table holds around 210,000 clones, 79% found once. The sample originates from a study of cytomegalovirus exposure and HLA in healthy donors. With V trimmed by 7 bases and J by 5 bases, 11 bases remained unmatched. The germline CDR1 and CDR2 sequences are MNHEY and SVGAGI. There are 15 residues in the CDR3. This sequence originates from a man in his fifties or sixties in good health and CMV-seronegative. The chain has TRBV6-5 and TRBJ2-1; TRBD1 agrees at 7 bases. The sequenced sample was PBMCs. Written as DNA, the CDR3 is TGTGCCAGCACCAAACCAGGGGGACAGCACAATGAGCAGTTCTTC. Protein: CASTKPGGQHNEQFF.